Here is one T cell receptor (beta chain) with its context. Its antigen is unidentified. This specimen comes from a study of T cell responses to AZD1222 COVID-19 vaccine. Sequenced by immunoSEQ multiplex PCR; TCRdb stores in-frame clones only, minus some. The sample has around 160,000 clones, 90% to 95% seen once. The CDR3 spans 15 residues. Germline CDR1 reads MDHEN; CDR2 reads SYDVKM. Between the trimmed V and J ends, which lost 5 bases and 10 bases, there was a span of 18 bases. Study results and caveats: The span of vaccine-associated CD4 TCRs extended across spike, with dominance at 160-218 and 743-854. Among the donors, most were white British and more were female, and clonal diversity was possibly underestimated. Baseline serology detected seropositivity in only six AZD1222 recipients.

The genes are TRBV28 and TRBJ1-6; D perhaps matches TRBD1 (5 bases). This receptor was identified in an adult in good health. The sequences come from peripheral blood, collected on day 0 of AZD1222 vaccination. CDR3 sequence reads: CASSQTGAKGSPLHF. In DNA, the CDR3 is TGTGCCAGCAGTCAAACCGGGGCTAAGGGATCACCCCTCCACTTT.